The rows below give T cell receptor beta chains drawn from one sample of a study of blood T cell repertoires in COVID-19. The repertoire was sequenced with immunoSEQ multiplex PCR; TCRdb's copy has only in-frame clones and lacks some. The sample carries about 14,000 clones, over 80% recorded once. Sequencing used peripheral blood. These receptors were taken from a man aged 50-60 years with active COVID-19. Both conserved end residues are part of each CDR3. Each record gives: J gene, V gene, clone size, CDR3 protein. Clone size is shown for a subset of rows, as once, few, many or a class of expanded clone.

j_call: TRBJ2-1
v_call: TRBV11-2
clone_size: .
cdr3_aa: CASSLTGANEQFF

j_call: TRBJ1-4
v_call: TRBV27
clone_size: .
cdr3_aa: CASSPTGDRWKLFF

j_call: TRBJ1-2
v_call: TRBV5-6
clone_size: .
cdr3_aa: CASSAWTAPGYGYTF

j_call: TRBJ2-7
v_call: TRBV4-1
clone_size: .
cdr3_aa: CASSQQERVDYEQYF

j_call: TRBJ1-5
v_call: TRBV7-8
clone_size: .
cdr3_aa: CASSLTRTQTQPQHF

j_call: TRBJ2-5
v_call: TRBV19
clone_size: .
cdr3_aa: CASSIDRTGIETQYF

j_call: TRBJ2-2
v_call: TRBV13
clone_size: .
cdr3_aa: CASSGLAGGAGELFF

j_call: TRBJ2-1
v_call: TRBV14
clone_size: .
cdr3_aa: CASSQIPGQGDNEQFF

j_call: TRBJ1-2
v_call: TRBV28
clone_size: .
cdr3_aa: CASSPTGSDGYTF

j_call: TRBJ2-7
v_call: TRBV30
clone_size: once
cdr3_aa: CACPIAGSSYEQYF

j_call: TRBJ2-3
v_call: TRBV5-1
clone_size: once
cdr3_aa: CASSSQGTDTQYF

j_call: TRBJ2-1
v_call: TRBV14
clone_size: .
cdr3_aa: CASSQRFSPTHDEQFF